A single sample is the source of the 13 T cell receptor beta chains below, sequenced in a study of identical twins. One entry per CDR3 protein results from TCRdb running MiXCR on the 5' RACE reads. The data hold about 260,000 distinct CDR3 sequences, with about 7% observed a single time. The same sample was also used in a study of yellow fever vaccine responses in identical twins.

The sequencing input was memory (CD45RO+) T cells sorted from blood. These receptors were obtained from a woman between 18 and 29 years old in good health.

This clonotype has just a few counts. The chain employs TRBV29-1 and TRBJ2-1; D is perhaps TRBD2 (5 bases). V lost 3 bases and J 7 bases, leaving 13 bases between the germline ends. The CDR3 has 13 amino acids. Germline CDR1 reads SQVTM; CDR2 reads ANQGSEA. The CDR3 loop is CSVEARTGNEQFF. The CDR3 nucleotides are TGCAGCGTTGAGGCCAGGACTGGTAATGAGCAGTTCTTC.

This clonotype occurred many times. The CDR3 nucleotides read TGTGCCAGCAGTTGGGACCTCAGCTCCTACAATGAGCAGTTCTTC. Translation gives CASSWDLSSYNEQFF. The genes are TRBV12-3 or TRBV12-4 and TRBJ2-1; D may correspond to TRBD1 or TRBD2 (5 bases each). This CDR3 comprises 15 residues. V lost 4 bases, J lost 0 bases, and 10 bases lay in between.

This clonotype was detected only a few times. The genes are TRBV29-1 and TRBJ1-1; a weak D match, TRBD1 (6 bases). Per germline, CDR1 SQVTM and CDR2 ANQGSEA. Trimming removed 3 bases from V and 6 bases from J, with 17 bases in between. The CDR3 covers 14 residues. The CDR3: CSVEVGSRGAEAFF. CDR3 nucleotide sequence: TGCAGCGTTGAGGTGGGGAGCAGGGGTGCTGAAGCTTTCTTT.

This clonotype was seen many times. V and J are TRBV4-1 and TRBJ2-7, with 13 positions matching TRBD2. The CDR3 sequence is 16 residues long. The J segment lost 2 bases and the V segment lost 1 base, leaving 2 bases of the junction unmatched. Germline CDR1 MGHRA, CDR2 YSYEKL. This CDR3 is CASSQGLAGGTYEQYF. DNA for the CDR3: TGCGCCAGCAGCCAAGGACTAGCGGGAGGTACCTACGAGCAGTACTTC.

This clonotype showed up just a few times. This chain joins TRBV2 and TRBJ2-7; TRBD1 might be the D (6 bases). Per the germline V gene, CDR1 is SNHLY and CDR2 is FYNNEI. V was clipped by 1 base and J by 3 bases, with 16 bases between them. The CDR3 contains 16 residues. CDR3 amino acids: CASSEVYRDTYYEQYV. CDR3 coding DNA: TGTGCCAGCAGTGAAGTGTACCGGGACACATACTACGAGCAGTACGTC.

This clonotype was observed a handful of times. The chain combines TRBV3-1 with TRBJ2-4; D gene ambiguous. Trimming shortened V by 6 bases and J by 1 base, and 13 bases separated the two germline ends. The CDR3 has 15 residues. Per the germline V gene, CDR1 is LGHDT and CDR2 is YNNKEL (reference sequence). In DNA, the CDR3 is TGTGCCAGCAGTACTTCCGTGGTGGCCAAAAACATTCAGTACTTC. This codes for CASSTSVVAKNIQYF.

This clonotype was seen repeatedly, ten times or more. The V gene is TRBV4-1, the J gene TRBJ2-5, with D unresolved. Trimming took 1 base from V and 3 from J, leaving 6 bases between them. The CDR3 has 13 residues. The germline V gene encodes CDR1 MGHRA and CDR2 YSYEKL. The CDR3 DNA reads TGCGCCAGCAGCCAAGGACACAAAGAGACCCAGTACTTC. Residues: CASSQGHKETQYF.

This clonotype was counted between two and nine times. This chain joins TRBV5-1 and TRBJ2-6, with 7 bases aligning to TRBD1. This CDR3 has 17 amino acids. CDR1 and CDR2 (germline): SGHRS, YFSETQ. Germline trimming cut 0 bases from V and 2 bases from J; bases unmatched to any gene: 5. The CDR3 nucleotides read TGCGCCAGCAGCTTGGGGTACAGGGGTACTGGGGCCAACGTCCTGACTTTC. Translation: CASSLGYRGTGANVLTF. Supplemented by reference TRBV5-1 and TRBJ2-6, the full variable domain reads KAGVTQTPRYLIKTRGQQVTLSCSPISGHRSVSWYQQTPGQGLQFLFEYFSETQRNKGNFPGRFSGRQFSNSRSEMNVSTLELGDSALYLCASSLGYRGTGANVLTFGAGSRLTVL.

This chain links TRBV18 with TRBJ2-3, with 15 bases that match TRBD2. Germline loops: CDR1 KGHSH, CDR2 LQKENI. The CDR3 has 16 amino acids. Trimming at V came to 3 bases and at J to 5 bases, leaving 3 bases not matched to a gene. CDR3 sequence: CASSPPGLAGGDTQYF. In DNA form, the CDR3 reads TGTGCCAGCTCACCCCCGGGACTAGCGGGAGGAGATACGCAGTATTTT.

The CDR3 bases are TGTGCCAGCAGTGAAGGGTCAGAAGCTAACTATGGCTACACCTTC. Translation gives CASSEGSEANYGYTF. The J gene is TRBJ1-2, the V gene TRBV6-1; D remains unclear. CDR3 size: 15 residues. Trimming shortened V by 1 base and J by 0 bases, and 9 bases separated the two germline ends. CDR1 MNHNS and CDR2 SASEGT come from the germline V gene.

The chain couples TRBV29-1 to TRBJ1-2, with a tentative D call TRBD1 (5 bases). The CDR3 sequence is 11 residues long. V was pared by 4 bases and J by 6 bases, with 9 bases between. Germline loops: CDR1 SQVTM, CDR2 ANQGSEA. The CDR3 spells CSVGSGDGYTF. As DNA, the CDR3 is TGCAGCGTTGGGTCGGGGGATGGCTACACCTTC.

In its sample, this clonotype was seen many times. The chain joins TRBV7-9 to TRBJ2-1, with a weak D call TRBD1 (6 bases). The V and J ends lost 5 bases and 2 bases respectively, with 16 bases between them. The CDR3 sequence is 16 residues long. Germline V gene lookup returns CDR1 SEHNR and CDR2 FQNEAQ (reference sequence). CDR3 sequence reads: CASSPQVAGAYNEQFF. Here the CDR3 DNA reads TGTGCCAGCAGCCCCCAGGTGGCAGGGGCCTACAATGAGCAGTTCTTC.

This clonotype was observed a handful of times. J is TRBJ2-5 and V is TRBV5-6; tentatively, D is TRBD1 or TRBD2 (5 bases each). Trimming stripped 2 bases from V and 5 bases from J, with 10 bases between. CDR3 length: 13 amino acids. Germline assignment: CDR1 SGHDT and CDR2 YYEEEE. The CDR3 reads CASSFWDGETQYF. CDR3 coding DNA: TGTGCCAGCAGCTTCTGGGACGGGGAGACCCAGTACTTC.